This T cell receptor (beta chain) stems from a study of human T cells and chemical hapten exposure. Time point: patch test 2, 6 weeks after DPC sensitization. Treatment noted: therapeutic diphenylcyclopropenone sensitization with weekly scalp DPC. In its sample, this clonotype ranks as medium-sized. Germline CDR1 and CDR2: MNHEY and SVGAGI. The CDR3 extends over 17 amino acids. V was pared by 4 bases and J by 1 base, with 19 bases between. TCRdb re-called the RACE reads through MiXCR, storing one row per CDR3 protein. The repertoire holds around 42,000 distinct CDR3 sequences, with roughly 3.3% as singletons.

The receptor's source is a man between 35 and 55 years old with alopecia areata. Some clones in this sample may be carry-over from other donors' samples. The sequenced sample was whole blood, obtained in connection with sensitization to the hapten diphenylcyclopropenone (DPC). The chain couples TRBV6-5 to TRBJ1-1, with TRBD1 as a possible D gene (6 bases). CDR3 protein: CASSSLGAGGPNTEAFF. DNA of the CDR3: TGTGCCAGCAGTTCCCTAGGGGCGGGGGGGCCGAACACTGAAGCTTTCTTT.